This entry describes one TCR beta chain. Profiling relied on immunoSEQ multiplex PCR, and the TCRdb table lists in-frame clones only, not all of them. The sample shows around 300,000 clones, 89% of them seen only once. These data originate in a study of blood T cell repertoires in COVID-19. The CDR3 loop spans 15 amino acids. J gave up 1 base and V 0 bases, and 3 bases lay outside the gene matches. Germline CDR1 SGHAT, CDR2 FQNNGV. The sequencing input was PBMCs or T cells enriched from blood (not recorded which). The sequence was collected from a woman in her fifties or sixties who had recovered from COVID-19. The rearrangement joins TRBV11-2 to TRBJ2-7, with 7 bases fitting TRBD1. CDR3 sequence reads: CASSLEQGPSYEQYF. The CDR3 DNA is TGTGCCAGCAGCTTAGAACAGGGGCCTTCCTACGAGCAGTACTTC.